This is a list of T cell receptor beta chains from one sample in a study of CD8 T cells in ankylosing spondylitis. A single record per CDR3 protein comes from TCRdb applying MiXCR to the 5' RACE reads. The sample holds 450,000 to 550,000 distinct CDR3 sequences; approximately 5.3% are singletons and the top ten take around 3.4%. Sequencing was carried out using blood, either unsorted or a sorted T cell fraction (not recorded which). The source is a male donor with ankylosing spondylitis. Each CDR3 is given with its conserved first and last residue. The D gene is left open where the match is weak. Where a row states a size, it is once, few, many or the class of an expanded clone; other rows omit it.

j_call	v_call	clone_size	d_call	cdr3_nt	cdr3_aa
TRBJ2-3	TRBV5-1	many	-	TGCGCCAGCGGACCCGGGACACCCTCCACAGATACGCAGTATTTT	CASGPGTPSTDTQYF
TRBJ1-1	TRBV24-1	few	-	TGTGCCACCAGTGACTCGGGACTAAACACTGAAGCTTTCTTT	CATSDSGLNTEAFF
TRBJ2-5	TRBV3-1	many	TRBD2	TGTGCCAGCAGCCCTGGCCTAGCGGCAAGAGGGACCCAGTACTTC	CASSPGLAARGTQYF
TRBJ2-7	TRBV9	many	-	TGTGCCAGCAGCGTGGAAGGCAGCCCCGTTCAGCAGTACTTC	CASSVEGSPVQQYF
TRBJ1-1	TRBV10-3	many	TRBD1	TGTGCCATCAGTGGGCCTGGACAGGGTGGCACTGAAGCTTTCTTT	CAISGPGQGGTEAFF
TRBJ2-1	TRBV5-1	many	TRBD2	TGCGCCAGCAGCTTGGCGTCTAGCGGGAGAGAGGAGCAGTTCTTC	CASSLASSGREEQFF
TRBJ1-1	TRBV5-4	many	-	TGTGCCAGCAGCTTGGCCGACGGAGGCAAAGCTTTCTTT	CASSLADGGKAFF
TRBJ2-5	TRBV9	few	-	TGTGCCAGCAGCGGGGCTCCGCCTGAAGAGACCCAGTACTTC	CASSGAPPEETQYF
TRBJ2-7	TRBV4-1	few	-	TGCGCCAGCAGCAAAGGTGGGCGACCCAATTCCTACGAGCAGTACTTC	CASSKGGRPNSYEQYF
TRBJ2-3	TRBV6-1	many	TRBD2	TGTGCCAGCAGAACCCTGTATAGCGGGAGAGGGGATACGCAGTATTTT	CASRTLYSGRGDTQYF
TRBJ2-1	TRBV7-9	many	-	TGTGCCAGCAGCTTCCCCCGGGGCAGGGGTGGCAATGAGCAGTTCTTC	CASSFPRGRGGNEQFF
TRBJ2-1	TRBV5-1	many	-	TGCGCCAGCAGGTTTGGACAGAACAATGAGCAGTTCTTC	CASRFGQNNEQFF
TRBJ2-1	TRBV6-2/TRBV6-3	-	-	TGTGCCAGCAGTTTAGGGGTAATCTACAATGAGCAGTTCTTC	CASSLGVIYNEQFF
TRBJ1-5	TRBV5-1	many	-	TGCGCCAGCAGCTTTGACGGGGGAGGCCAGCCCCAGCATTTT	CASSFDGGGQPQHF
TRBJ2-5	TRBV2	few	TRBD2	TGTGCCAGCACCGGGGGGTATTTGTGGCTAGCGGGGACCCAAGAGACCCAGTACTTC	CASTGGYLWLAGTQETQYF
TRBJ2-1	TRBV5-1	many	-	TGCGCCAGCAGCTTGGCACAGTGGGAAGGGGCGATCTTC	CASSLAQWEGAIF
TRBJ1-1	TRBV6-1	many	-	TGTGCCAGCAGGAGAGGGACGAGGGGCGAAGGTGAGGAAGCTTTCTTT	CASRRGTRGEGEEAFF
TRBJ2-7	TRBV20-1	-	TRBD2	TGCAGCGTGGGAGCGGGAGGGCCCTTCGAGCAGTACTTC	CSVGAGGPFEQYF
TRBJ1-5	TRBV4-2	many	-	TGTGCCAGCAGCCAAGGGGGAAATAGCAATCAGCCCCAGCATTTT	CASSQGGNSNQPQHF
TRBJ2-3	TRBV5-1	-	TRBD2	TGCGCCAGCAGCTCTGTGGACGGGAGGACAGATACGCAGTATTTT	CASSSVDGRTDTQYF
TRBJ1-5	TRBV18	many	TRBD1	TGTGCCAGCTCGCCTACAGGGGCCAGCCAGCCCCAGCATTTT	CASSPTGASQPQHF
TRBJ1-2	TRBV4-2	many	-	TGTGCCAGCAGCCAAGAACCAGGGATCAGGGATGGCTACACCTTC	CASSQEPGIRDGYTF
TRBJ1-4	TRBV29-1	many	-	TGCAGCGTTTCCAATTACAGGGCAACTAATGAAAAACTGTTTTTT	CSVSNYRATNEKLFF
TRBJ2-7	TRBV7-2	many	TRBD1	TGTGCCAGCAGCTATCGGGACAGGCCCTACGAGCAGTACTTC	CASSYRDRPYEQYF
TRBJ1-6	TRBV20-1	many	-	TGCAGTGCTAGGGCTGGGTCCTATAATTCACCCCTCCACTTT	CSARAGSYNSPLHF
TRBJ2-6	TRBV20-1	many	TRBD1	TGCAGTGCTGGGACAGGGGTCTACTCTGGGGCCAACGTCCTGACTTTC	CSAGTGVYSGANVLTF
TRBJ2-1	TRBV20-1	many	TRBD2	TGCAGTGCTAGACGGACTAGCGGGAGTAGTAATGAGCAGTTCTTC	CSARRTSGSSNEQFF
TRBJ1-1	TRBV9	many	TRBD1	TGTGCCAGCAGCGTATCCCGACAGGGTGTGACTGAAGCTTTCTTT	CASSVSRQGVTEAFF
TRBJ1-2	TRBV5-5	many	-	TGTGCCAGCAGCTTTTCGTGGATCCGCTACACCTTC	CASSFSWIRYTF
TRBJ2-2	TRBV4-3	many	-	TGCGCCAGCAGCCAAGAATCCAGAACACGCGGTCAGCTGTTTTTT	CASSQESRTRGQLFF
TRBJ2-2	TRBV11-2	many	-	TGTGCCAGCAGCTTAGAACGGGCGGCCCCGGGCACCGGGGAGCTGTTTTTT	CASSLERAAPGTGELFF
TRBJ1-2	TRBV3-1	few	TRBD1	TGTGCCAGCAGCCGGACAGGGGGCGTTTTGCGTGGCTACACCTTC	CASSRTGGVLRGYTF
TRBJ2-3	TRBV20-1	many	TRBD2	TGCAGTGCTACAGCTAGCGGTACCACAGATACGCAGTATTTT	CSATASGTTDTQYF
TRBJ2-2	TRBV4-3	many	-	TGCGCCAGCAGCCGATGGACAACCCGAACCGGGGAGCTGTTTTTT	CASSRWTTRTGELFF
TRBJ1-1	TRBV9	many	-	TGTGCCAGCAGCGTCTTAGGACAACCGATCACTGAAGCTTTCTTT	CASSVLGQPITEAFF
TRBJ2-7	TRBV4-1	few	-	TGCGCCAGCAGCCCACCAACTAGCTCCTACGAGCAGTACTTC	CASSPPTSSYEQYF
TRBJ2-1	TRBV28	many	TRBD1	TGTGCCAGCAGTACAGGGGGCGATTCCTACAATGAGCAGTTCTTC	CASSTGGDSYNEQFF
TRBJ2-5	TRBV5-1	many	-	TGCGCCAGCAGCTTGGCCATGGGATTACAAGAGACCCAGTACTTC	CASSLAMGLQETQYF
TRBJ1-5	TRBV28	many	TRBD1	TGTGCCAGCAGTTCGTACAGGGGAAATCAGCCCCAGCATTTT	CASSSYRGNQPQHF
TRBJ2-6	TRBV4-2	many	-	TGTGCCAGCAGCCAAGCAGGAATTTCTGGGGCCAACGTCCTGACTTTC	CASSQAGISGANVLTF
TRBJ1-5	TRBV7-2	many	TRBD1	TGTGCCAGCAGAGCCGGGGACAGAAATCAGCCCCAGCATTTT	CASRAGDRNQPQHF
TRBJ1-1	TRBV7-3	few	TRBD1	TGTGCCAGCAGCCAAGGGGACAGGGGAATCACTGAAGCTTTCTTT	CASSQGDRGITEAFF
TRBJ1-2	TRBV7-2	many	-	TGTGCCAGCACCCGGACCATCTATGGCTACACCTTC	CASTRTIYGYTF
TRBJ2-3	TRBV28	many	-	TGTGCCAGCAGCCTCCAGGGGCCAGATACGCAGTATTTT	CASSLQGPDTQYF
TRBJ2-7	TRBV7-2	many	TRBD1	TGTGCCAGCAGCATTTCCGGGACAGGGTTTTTCGAGCAGTACTTC	CASSISGTGFFEQYF